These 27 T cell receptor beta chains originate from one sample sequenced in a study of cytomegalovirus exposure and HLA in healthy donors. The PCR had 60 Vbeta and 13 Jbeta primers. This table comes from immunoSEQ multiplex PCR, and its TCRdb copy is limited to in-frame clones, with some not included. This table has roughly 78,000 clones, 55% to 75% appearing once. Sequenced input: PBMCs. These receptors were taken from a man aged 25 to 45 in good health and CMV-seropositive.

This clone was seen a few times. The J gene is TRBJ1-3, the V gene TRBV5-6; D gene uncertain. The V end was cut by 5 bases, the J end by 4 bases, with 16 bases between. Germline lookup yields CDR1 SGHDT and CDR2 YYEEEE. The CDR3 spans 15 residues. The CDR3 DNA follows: TGTGCCAGCAGTCCCGGACTGTCCGTGGGAAACACCATATATTTT. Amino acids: CASSPGLSVGNTIYF.

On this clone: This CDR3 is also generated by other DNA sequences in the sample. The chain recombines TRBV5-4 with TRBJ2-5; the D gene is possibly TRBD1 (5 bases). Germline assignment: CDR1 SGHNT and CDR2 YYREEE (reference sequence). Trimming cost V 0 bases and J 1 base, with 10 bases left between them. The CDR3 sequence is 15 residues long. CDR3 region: CASSLAGRVQETQYF. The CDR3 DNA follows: TGTGCCAGCAGCTTGGCGGGCAGGGTCCAAGAGACCCAGTACTTC.

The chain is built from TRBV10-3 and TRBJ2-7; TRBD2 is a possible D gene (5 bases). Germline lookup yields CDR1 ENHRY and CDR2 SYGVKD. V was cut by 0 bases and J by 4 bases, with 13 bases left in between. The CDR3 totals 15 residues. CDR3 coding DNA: TGTGCCATCAGTGAGTCATTACGGGAAGGATACGAGCAGTACTTC. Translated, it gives CAISESLREGYEQYF.

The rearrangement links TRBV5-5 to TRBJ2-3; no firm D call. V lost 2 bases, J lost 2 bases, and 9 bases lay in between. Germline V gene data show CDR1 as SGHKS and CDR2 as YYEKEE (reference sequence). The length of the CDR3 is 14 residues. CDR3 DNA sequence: TGTGCCAGCAGCTTCCAGGAACTCACAGATACGCAGTATTTT. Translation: CASSFQELTDTQYF.

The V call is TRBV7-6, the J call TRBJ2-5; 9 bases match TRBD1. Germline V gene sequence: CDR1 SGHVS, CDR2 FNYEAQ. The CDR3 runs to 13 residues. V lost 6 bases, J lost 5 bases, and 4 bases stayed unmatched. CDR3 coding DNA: TGTGCCAGCAGTGGACAGGGGTGGGAGACCCAGTACTTC. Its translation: CASSGQGWETQYF.

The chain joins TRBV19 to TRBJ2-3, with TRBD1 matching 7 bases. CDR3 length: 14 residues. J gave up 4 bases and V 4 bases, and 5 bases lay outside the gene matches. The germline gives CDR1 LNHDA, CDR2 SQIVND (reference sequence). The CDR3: CASSSGQESDTQYF. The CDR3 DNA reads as TGTGCCAGTAGTAGCGGACAGGAGTCAGATACGCAGTATTTT.

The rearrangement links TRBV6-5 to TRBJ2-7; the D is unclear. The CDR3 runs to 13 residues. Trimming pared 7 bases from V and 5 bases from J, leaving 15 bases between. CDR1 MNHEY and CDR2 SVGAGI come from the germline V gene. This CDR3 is CASNGRYSNEQYF. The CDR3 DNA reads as TGTGCCAGCAATGGCAGGTATAGTAACGAGCAGTACTTC.

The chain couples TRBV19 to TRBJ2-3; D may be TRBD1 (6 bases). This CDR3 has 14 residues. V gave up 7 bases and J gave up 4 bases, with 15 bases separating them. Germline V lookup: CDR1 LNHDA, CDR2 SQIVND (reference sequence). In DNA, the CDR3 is TGTGCCAGTACTCCCCTCAGGGGTTCAGATACGCAGTATTTT. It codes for CASTPLRGSDTQYF.

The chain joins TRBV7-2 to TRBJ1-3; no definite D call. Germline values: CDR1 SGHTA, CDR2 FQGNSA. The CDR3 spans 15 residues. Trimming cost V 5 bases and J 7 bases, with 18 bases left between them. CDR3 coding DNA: TGTGCCAGCAGCCCGACCGGGTCCTCGGGGAACACCATATATTTT. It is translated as CASSPTGSSGNTIYF.

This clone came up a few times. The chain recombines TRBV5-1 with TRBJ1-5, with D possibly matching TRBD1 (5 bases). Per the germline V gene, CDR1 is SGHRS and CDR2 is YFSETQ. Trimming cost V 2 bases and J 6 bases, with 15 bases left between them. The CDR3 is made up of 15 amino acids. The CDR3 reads CASSLSGGAGQPQHF. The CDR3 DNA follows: TGCGCCAGCAGCTTATCCGGGGGAGCGGGTCAGCCCCAGCATTTT. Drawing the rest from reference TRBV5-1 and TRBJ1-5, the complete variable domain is KAGVTQTPRYLIKTRGQQVTLSCSPISGHRSVSWYQQTPGQGLQFLFEYFSETQRNKGNFPGRFSGRQFSNSRSEMNVSTLELGDSALYLCASSLSGGAGQPQHFGDGTRLSIL.

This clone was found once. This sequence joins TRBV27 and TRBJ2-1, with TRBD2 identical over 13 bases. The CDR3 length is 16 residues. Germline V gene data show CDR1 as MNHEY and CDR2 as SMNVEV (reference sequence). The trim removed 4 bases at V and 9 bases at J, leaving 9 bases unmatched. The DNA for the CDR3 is TGTGCCAGCAGTTCGGAGACTAGCGGGAGGCGGGGTGAGCAGTTCTTC. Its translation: CASSSETSGRRGEQFF.

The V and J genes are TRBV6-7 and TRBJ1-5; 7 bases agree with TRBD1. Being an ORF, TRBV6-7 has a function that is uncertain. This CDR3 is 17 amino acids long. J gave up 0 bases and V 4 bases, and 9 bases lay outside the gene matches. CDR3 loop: CASSSFHGTASNQPQHF. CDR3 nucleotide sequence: TGTGCCAGCAGTTCCTTCCACGGGACAGCTAGCAATCAGCCCCAGCATTTT.

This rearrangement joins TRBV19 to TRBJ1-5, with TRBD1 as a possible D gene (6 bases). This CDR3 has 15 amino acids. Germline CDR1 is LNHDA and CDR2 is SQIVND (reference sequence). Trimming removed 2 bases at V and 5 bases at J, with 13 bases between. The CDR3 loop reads CASSIRGGGDQPQHF. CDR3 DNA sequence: TGTGCCAGTAGTATACGAGGGGGTGGTGATCAGCCCCAGCATTTT.

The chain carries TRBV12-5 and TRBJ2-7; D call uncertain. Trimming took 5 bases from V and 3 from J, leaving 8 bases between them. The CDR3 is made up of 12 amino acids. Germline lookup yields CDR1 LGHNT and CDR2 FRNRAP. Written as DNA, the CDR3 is TGTGCTAGTGGTCCACACAGCTACGAGCAGTACTTC. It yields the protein CASGPHSYEQYF.

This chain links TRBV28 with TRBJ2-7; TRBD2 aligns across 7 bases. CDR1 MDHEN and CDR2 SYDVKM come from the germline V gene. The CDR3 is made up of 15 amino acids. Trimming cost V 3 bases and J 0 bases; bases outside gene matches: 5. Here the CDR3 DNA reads TGTGCCAGCAGTTTGTTAGCGGGTCTCTCCTACGAGCAGTACTTC. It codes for CASSLLAGLSYEQYF.

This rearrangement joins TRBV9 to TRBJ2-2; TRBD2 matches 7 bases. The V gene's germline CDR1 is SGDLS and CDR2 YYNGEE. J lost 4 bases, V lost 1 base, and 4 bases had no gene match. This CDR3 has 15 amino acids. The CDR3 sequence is CASSVRGGGTGELFF. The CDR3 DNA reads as TGTGCCAGCAGCGTACGCGGGGGTGGCACCGGGGAGCTGTTTTTT.

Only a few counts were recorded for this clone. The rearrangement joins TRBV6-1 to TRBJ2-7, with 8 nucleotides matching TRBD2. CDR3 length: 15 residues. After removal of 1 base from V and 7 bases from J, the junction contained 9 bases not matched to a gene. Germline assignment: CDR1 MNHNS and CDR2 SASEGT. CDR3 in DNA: TGTGCCAGCAGTGAAGGAACGGGAGGGCCTCGGGAGCAGTACTTC. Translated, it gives CASSEGTGGPREQYF.

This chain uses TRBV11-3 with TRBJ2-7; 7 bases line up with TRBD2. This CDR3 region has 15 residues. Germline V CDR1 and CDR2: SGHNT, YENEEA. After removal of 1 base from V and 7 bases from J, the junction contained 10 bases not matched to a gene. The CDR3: CASSLGAGVGGEQYF. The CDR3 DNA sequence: TGTGCCAGCAGCTTAGGGGCCGGGGTGGGGGGGGAGCAGTACTTC.

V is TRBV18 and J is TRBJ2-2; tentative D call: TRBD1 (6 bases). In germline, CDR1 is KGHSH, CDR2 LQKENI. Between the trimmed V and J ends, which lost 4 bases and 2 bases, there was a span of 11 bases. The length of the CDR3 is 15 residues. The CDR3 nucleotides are TGTGCCAGCTCACTCGGACAGTCAAACACCGGGGAGCTGTTTTTT. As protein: CASSLGQSNTGELFF.

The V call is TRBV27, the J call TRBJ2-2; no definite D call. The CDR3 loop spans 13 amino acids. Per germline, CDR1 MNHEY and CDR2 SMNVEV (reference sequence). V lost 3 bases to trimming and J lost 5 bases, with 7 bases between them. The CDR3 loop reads CASSFSRTGELFF. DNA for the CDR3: TGTGCCAGCAGTTTCTCTAGAACCGGGGAGCTGTTTTTT.

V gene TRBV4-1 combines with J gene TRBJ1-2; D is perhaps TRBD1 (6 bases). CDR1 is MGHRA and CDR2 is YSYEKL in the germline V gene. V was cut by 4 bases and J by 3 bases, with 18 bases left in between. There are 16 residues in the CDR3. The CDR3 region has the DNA TGCGCCAGCAGCCGATCCGGGTCAGGGGACGACTATGGCTACACCTTC. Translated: CASSRSGSGDDYGYTF.

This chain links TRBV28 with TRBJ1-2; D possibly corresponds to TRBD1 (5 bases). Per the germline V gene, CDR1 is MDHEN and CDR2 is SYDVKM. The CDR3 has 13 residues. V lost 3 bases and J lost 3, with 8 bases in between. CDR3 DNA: TGTGCCAGCAGTTTGGACACCTACTATGGCTACACCTTC. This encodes CASSLDTYYGYTF.

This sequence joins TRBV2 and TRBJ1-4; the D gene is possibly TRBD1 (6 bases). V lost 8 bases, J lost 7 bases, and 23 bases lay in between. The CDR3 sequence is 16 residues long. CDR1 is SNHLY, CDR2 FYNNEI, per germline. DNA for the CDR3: TGTGCCAGCGCCACAGGGTTTCCGAGGGTGGGTGAAAAACTGTTTTTT. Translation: CASATGFPRVGEKLFF.

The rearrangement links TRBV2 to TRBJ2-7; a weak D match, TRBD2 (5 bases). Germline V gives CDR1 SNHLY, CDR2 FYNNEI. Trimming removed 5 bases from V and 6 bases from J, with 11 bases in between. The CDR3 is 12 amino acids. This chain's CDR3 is CASSSGRGEQYF. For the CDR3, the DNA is TGTGCCAGCAGTTCTGGCCGGGGCGAGCAGTACTTC.

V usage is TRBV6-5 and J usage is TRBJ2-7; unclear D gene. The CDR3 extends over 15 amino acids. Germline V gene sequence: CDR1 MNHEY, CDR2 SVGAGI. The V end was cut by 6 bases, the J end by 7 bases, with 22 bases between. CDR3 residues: CASSPQATLLPEQYF. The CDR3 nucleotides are TGTGCCAGCAGCCCCCAGGCTACCCTTCTACCAGAGCAGTACTTC.

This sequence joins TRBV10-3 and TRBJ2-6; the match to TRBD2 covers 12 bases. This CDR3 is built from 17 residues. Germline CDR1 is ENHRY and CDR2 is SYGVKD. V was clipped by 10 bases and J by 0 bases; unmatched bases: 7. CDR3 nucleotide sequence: TGTGCCACGTTACTAGCGGGGGGACACTCTGGGGCCAACGTCCTGACTTTC. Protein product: CATLLAGGHSGANVLTF.

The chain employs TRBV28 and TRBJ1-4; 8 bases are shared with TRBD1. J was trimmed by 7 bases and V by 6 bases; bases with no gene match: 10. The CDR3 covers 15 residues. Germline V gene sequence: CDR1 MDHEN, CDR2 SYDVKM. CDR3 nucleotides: TGTGCCAGCAGGGGGCCCAGGGGGCGGGTTGAAAAACTGTTTTTT. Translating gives CASRGPRGRVEKLFF.